These T cell receptor beta chains were read from a single sample in a study of cytomegalovirus exposure and HLA in healthy donors. Sequenced by immunoSEQ multiplex PCR; TCRdb stores in-frame clones only, minus some. The sample yields about 140,000 clones, roughly three quarters seen once. The sample consisted of PBMCs. These receptors came from a man between 18 and 29 years old in good health and CMV-seronegative. The CDR3 runs from the conserved cysteine through the conserved F or W. The D gene is left open where the match is weak. Clone size appears in some rows only: once, few, many, or a class for an expanded clone.

v_call: TRBV15; d_call: .; clone_size: .; j_call: TRBJ1-1; cdr3_aa: CATSREGQVAFF; cdr3_nt: TGTGCCACCAGCAGAGAGGGCCAAGTAGCTTTCTTT
v_call: TRBV29-1; d_call: .; clone_size: once; j_call: TRBJ2-2; cdr3_aa: CSVQIANTGELFF; cdr3_nt: TGCAGCGTCCAGATTGCGAACACCGGGGAGCTGTTTTTT
v_call: TRBV7-9; d_call: TRBD1; clone_size: once; j_call: TRBJ1-2; cdr3_aa: CASSQRDREGYTF; cdr3_nt: TGTGCCAGCAGCCAACGGGACAGGGAAGGCTACACCTTC
v_call: TRBV9; d_call: .; clone_size: once; j_call: TRBJ2-3; cdr3_aa: CASSVVGVMNTDTQYF; cdr3_nt: TGTGCCAGCAGCGTAGTCGGGGTAATGAACACAGATACGCAGTATTTT
v_call: TRBV5-6; d_call: TRBD1; clone_size: .; j_call: TRBJ2-5; cdr3_aa: CASSSRDRAQETQYF; cdr3_nt: TGTGCCAGCAGCTCCCGGGACAGAGCTCAAGAGACCCAGTACTTC
v_call: TRBV9; d_call: TRBD1; clone_size: .; j_call: TRBJ2-4; cdr3_aa: CASSALWDRGDIQYF; cdr3_nt: TGTGCCAGCAGCGCGCTCTGGGACAGGGGGGACATTCAGTACTTC
v_call: TRBV7-2; d_call: .; clone_size: .; j_call: TRBJ2-3; cdr3_aa: CASSFNTDTQYF; cdr3_nt: TGTGCCAGCAGCTTTAACACAGATACGCAGTATTTT
v_call: TRBV11-2; d_call: .; clone_size: .; j_call: TRBJ2-4; cdr3_aa: CASSLERGIQYF; cdr3_nt: TGTGCCAGCAGCTTAGAAAGGGGGATTCAGTACTTC
v_call: TRBV7-6; d_call: .; clone_size: .; j_call: TRBJ2-1; cdr3_aa: CASSLETVTFWGEQFF; cdr3_nt: TGTGCCAGCAGCTTAGAGACAGTGACTTTCTGGGGTGAGCAGTTCTTC
v_call: TRBV4-3; d_call: TRBD1; clone_size: .; j_call: TRBJ1-1; cdr3_aa: CASSQGQPNTEAFF; cdr3_nt: TGCGCCAGCAGCCAGGGACAGCCGAACACTGAAGCTTTCTTT
v_call: TRBV6-5; d_call: .; clone_size: .; j_call: TRBJ1-3; cdr3_aa: CASSEFSGNTIYF; cdr3_nt: TGTGCCAGCAGTGAGTTTTCTGGAAACACCATATATTTT
v_call: TRBV18; d_call: .; clone_size: few; j_call: TRBJ1-1; cdr3_aa: CASSPAVGGSEAFF; cdr3_nt: TGTGCCAGCTCACCCGCCGTTGGGGGCTCTGAAGCTTTCTTT
v_call: TRBV6-5; d_call: TRBD1; clone_size: .; j_call: TRBJ2-1; cdr3_aa: CASSYRGHNEQFF; cdr3_nt: TGTGCCAGCTCCTACAGGGGGCACAATGAGCAGTTCTTC
v_call: TRBV27; d_call: TRBD1; clone_size: once; j_call: TRBJ2-7; cdr3_aa: CASSRDRVRGEQYF; cdr3_nt: TGTGCCAGCAGTCGGGACAGGGTCAGGGGAGAGCAGTACTTC
v_call: TRBV9; d_call: .; clone_size: .; j_call: TRBJ1-2; cdr3_aa: CASSVATQAPGYTF; cdr3_nt: TGTGCCAGCAGCGTAGCTACACAAGCGCCTGGCTACACCTTC
v_call: TRBV18; d_call: .; clone_size: .; j_call: TRBJ1-2; cdr3_aa: CASSPRASFQAGDGYTF; cdr3_nt: TGTGCCAGCTCACCGCGGGCTTCCTTCCAGGCAGGCGATGGCTACACCTTC
v_call: TRBV5-6; d_call: .; clone_size: .; j_call: TRBJ1-4; cdr3_aa: CASSSSGGEKLFF; cdr3_nt: TGTGCCAGCAGCTCCTCCGGGGGGGAAAAACTGTTTTTT
v_call: TRBV12-5; d_call: .; clone_size: .; j_call: TRBJ1-5; cdr3_aa: CASGLASGHVSQHF; cdr3_nt: TGTGCTAGTGGTTTGGCTTCGGGACACGTCTCCCAGCATTTT
v_call: TRBV25-1; d_call: .; clone_size: .; j_call: TRBJ1-6; cdr3_aa: CASTGVGHSPLHF; cdr3_nt: TGTGCCAGCACAGGGGTCGGTCATTCACCCCTCCACTTT
v_call: TRBV11-2; d_call: .; clone_size: .; j_call: TRBJ2-4; cdr3_aa: CASSPRQVLAKNIQYF; cdr3_nt: TGTGCCAGCAGCCCAAGACAGGTATTAGCCAAAAACATTCAGTACTTC
v_call: TRBV12-5; d_call: .; clone_size: .; j_call: TRBJ2-7; cdr3_aa: CASGFQRQQYF; cdr3_nt: TGTGCTAGTGGTTTTCAGAGGCAGCAGTACTTC
v_call: TRBV19; d_call: TRBD1; clone_size: .; j_call: TRBJ1-2; cdr3_aa: CASSRQQGGAYGYTF; cdr3_nt: TGTGCCAGTAGTAGGCAACAGGGGGGGGCCTATGGCTACACCTTC
v_call: TRBV9; d_call: TRBD2; clone_size: .; j_call: TRBJ2-2; cdr3_aa: CASSAGGFTNTGELFF; cdr3_nt: TGTGCCAGCAGCGCGGGAGGGTTTACGAACACCGGGGAGCTGTTTTTT
v_call: TRBV9; d_call: TRBD1; clone_size: .; j_call: TRBJ1-2; cdr3_aa: CASSVVGTGDTYGYTF; cdr3_nt: TGTGCCAGCAGCGTAGTCGGGACAGGGGATACCTATGGCTACACCTTC
v_call: TRBV10-3; d_call: TRBD1; clone_size: .; j_call: TRBJ2-7; cdr3_aa: CAIRTGSSYEQYF; cdr3_nt: TGTGCCATCAGGACAGGGAGCTCCTACGAGCAGTACTTC
v_call: TRBV7-8; d_call: .; clone_size: .; j_call: TRBJ1-1; cdr3_aa: CASRQSAGTYNTEAFF; cdr3_nt: TGTGCCAGCAGGCAAAGCGCCGGGACATATAACACTGAAGCTTTCTTT
v_call: TRBV7-3; d_call: .; clone_size: .; j_call: TRBJ1-2; cdr3_aa: CASSPGPGWGYTF; cdr3_nt: TGTGCCAGCAGCCCTGGGCCTGGGTGGGGCTACACCTTC
v_call: TRBV10-3; d_call: .; clone_size: few; j_call: TRBJ2-1; cdr3_aa: CAILEPLSNEQFF; cdr3_nt: TGTGCCATCTTAGAGCCCCTGAGCAATGAGCAGTTCTTC
v_call: TRBV27; d_call: .; clone_size: .; j_call: TRBJ1-2; cdr3_aa: CASRGSSMSYTF; cdr3_nt: TGTGCCAGCAGGGGCAGTTCTATGAGCTACACCTTC
v_call: TRBV30; d_call: TRBD1; clone_size: .; j_call: TRBJ1-4; cdr3_aa: CAWSRQGAQSNEKLFF; cdr3_nt: TGTGCCTGGAGTCGACAGGGGGCCCAAAGTAATGAAAAACTGTTTTTT
v_call: TRBV2; d_call: .; clone_size: .; j_call: TRBJ1-1; cdr3_aa: CASTWGGNTEAFF; cdr3_nt: TGTGCCAGCACCTGGGGGGGAAACACTGAAGCTTTCTTT
v_call: TRBV6-5; d_call: .; clone_size: .; j_call: TRBJ2-2; cdr3_aa: CASSPQGFNTGELFF; cdr3_nt: TGTGCCAGCAGTCCTCAGGGGTTCAACACCGGGGAGCTGTTTTTT
v_call: TRBV18; d_call: .; clone_size: .; j_call: TRBJ2-7; cdr3_aa: CASSPLQGGYEQYF; cdr3_nt: TGTGCCAGCTCACCACTCCAGGGTGGGTACGAGCAGTACTTC
v_call: TRBV4-3; d_call: .; clone_size: .; j_call: TRBJ2-6; cdr3_aa: CASSQDKGGFSGANVLTF; cdr3_nt: TGCGCCAGCAGCCAAGATAAAGGCGGATTCTCTGGGGCCAACGTCCTGACTTTC
v_call: TRBV4-1; d_call: TRBD1; clone_size: .; j_call: TRBJ1-2; cdr3_aa: CASSQDRTGIYGYTF; cdr3_nt: TGCGCCAGCAGCCAAGATAGGACAGGGATCTATGGCTACACCTTC
v_call: TRBV27; d_call: .; clone_size: once; j_call: TRBJ2-7; cdr3_aa: CASRRAPYEQYF; cdr3_nt: TGTGCCAGCAGGCGGGCCCCATACGAGCAGTACTTC
v_call: TRBV18; d_call: TRBD1; clone_size: .; j_call: TRBJ1-1; cdr3_aa: CASSPQGARTEAFF; cdr3_nt: TGTGCCAGCTCACCCCAGGGGGCCCGAACTGAAGCTTTCTTT
v_call: TRBV25-1; d_call: TRBD1; clone_size: .; j_call: TRBJ1-2; cdr3_aa: CASSEAGGATGGYTF; cdr3_nt: TGTGCCAGCAGTGAGGCGGGGGGGGCGACAGGGGGCTACACCTTC
v_call: TRBV19; d_call: .; clone_size: .; j_call: TRBJ1-1; cdr3_aa: CASSMGHSGTSAFF; cdr3_nt: TGTGCCAGTAGTATGGGGCACTCCGGGACAAGCGCTTTCTTT
v_call: TRBV6-5; d_call: .; clone_size: .; j_call: TRBJ1-4; cdr3_aa: CASSWGFSTNEKLFF; cdr3_nt: TGTGCCAGCAGTTGGGGCTTTTCAACTAATGAAAAACTGTTTTTT
v_call: TRBV7-2; d_call: .; clone_size: once; j_call: TRBJ2-7; cdr3_aa: CASSQVRDAYEQYF; cdr3_nt: TGTGCCAGCAGCCAGGTGCGCGATGCCTACGAGCAGTACTTC
v_call: TRBV27; d_call: .; clone_size: .; j_call: TRBJ1-2; cdr3_aa: CASPRRLPYGYTF; cdr3_nt: TGTGCCAGCCCCAGGAGGCTACCGTATGGCTACACCTTC
v_call: TRBV2; d_call: TRBD2; clone_size: .; j_call: TRBJ2-7; cdr3_aa: CASKLAGGYEQYF; cdr3_nt: TGTGCCAGCAAACTAGCGGGGGGATACGAGCAGTACTTC
v_call: TRBV10-2; d_call: .; clone_size: .; j_call: TRBJ2-5; cdr3_aa: CASSAQQETQYF; cdr3_nt: TGCGCCAGCAGTGCACAGCAAGAGACCCAGTACTTC
v_call: TRBV6-1; d_call: .; clone_size: .; j_call: TRBJ2-3; cdr3_aa: CASSESPGGTDTQYF; cdr3_nt: TGTGCCAGCAGTGAATCTCCAGGCGGCACAGATACGCAGTATTTT
v_call: TRBV27; d_call: .; clone_size: few; j_call: TRBJ1-5; cdr3_aa: CASSLGQSNQPQHF; cdr3_nt: TGTGCCAGCAGTTTAGGACAGAGCAATCAGCCCCAGCATTTT
v_call: TRBV9; d_call: .; clone_size: .; j_call: TRBJ2-5; cdr3_aa: CASSARWGDPGGETQYF; cdr3_nt: TGTGCCAGCAGCGCCAGGTGGGGGGACCCGGGCGGAGAGACCCAGTACTTC
v_call: TRBV11-2; d_call: .; clone_size: .; j_call: TRBJ1-2; cdr3_aa: CASSAGTGYTF; cdr3_nt: TGTGCCAGCAGCGCGGGCACAGGCTACACCTTC
v_call: TRBV6-1; d_call: TRBD1; clone_size: .; j_call: TRBJ2-7; cdr3_aa: CASSEGTGWYEQYF; cdr3_nt: TGTGCCAGCAGTGAAGGGACAGGGTGGTACGAGCAGTACTTC
v_call: TRBV6-5; d_call: .; clone_size: .; j_call: TRBJ2-7; cdr3_aa: CASSYSRGESYEQYF; cdr3_nt: TGTGCCAGCAGTTACTCCAGGGGAGAGTCCTACGAGCAGTACTTC
v_call: TRBV7-2; d_call: TRBD1; clone_size: once; j_call: TRBJ1-2; cdr3_aa: CASSPYWDGQGRGYTF; cdr3_nt: TGTGCCAGCAGCCCCTATTGGGACGGACAGGGTCGAGGCTACACCTTC
v_call: TRBV19; d_call: .; clone_size: .; j_call: TRBJ2-2; cdr3_aa: CASSIGTRFTGELFF; cdr3_nt: TGTGCCAGTAGTATCGGGACAAGGTTCACCGGGGAGCTGTTTTTT
v_call: TRBV6-1; d_call: .; clone_size: many; j_call: TRBJ2-2; cdr3_aa: CASSGQTAGTGELFF; cdr3_nt: TGTGCCAGCAGTGGGCAGACAGCAGGGACCGGGGAGCTGTTTTTT
v_call: TRBV6-5; d_call: TRBD1; clone_size: .; j_call: TRBJ2-7; cdr3_aa: CASSLQGMGTYEQYF; cdr3_nt: TGTGCCAGCAGCCTACAGGGGATGGGAACCTACGAGCAGTACTTC
v_call: TRBV10-3; d_call: TRBD1; clone_size: .; j_call: TRBJ1-3; cdr3_aa: CAIRGPRDRGQVGNTIYF; cdr3_nt: TGTGCCATCAGAGGCCCCCGGGACAGGGGGCAGGTGGGAAACACCATATATTTT
v_call: TRBV5-1; d_call: .; clone_size: few; j_call: TRBJ1-2; cdr3_aa: CASSLGGGYYGYTF; cdr3_nt: TGCGCCAGCAGTCTTGGGGGGGGTTACTATGGCTACACCTTC
v_call: TRBV6-5; d_call: .; clone_size: .; j_call: TRBJ1-4; cdr3_aa: CASQTGGVGEKLFF; cdr3_nt: TGTGCCAGCCAGACGGGCGGGGTGGGGGAAAAACTGTTTTTT
v_call: TRBV19; d_call: TRBD1; clone_size: .; j_call: TRBJ2-5; cdr3_aa: CASSTSRPGQARETQYF; cdr3_nt: TGTGCCAGTAGTACGTCCAGACCGGGACAGGCTCGGGAGACCCAGTACTTC
v_call: TRBV7-9; d_call: .; clone_size: .; j_call: TRBJ1-2; cdr3_aa: CASQSGTVDGYTF; cdr3_nt: TGTGCCAGCCAAAGCGGAACCGTCGATGGCTACACCTTC